The present TCR beta chain was sequenced within a study of shared clonotypes between healthy human individuals. Whole-study results and caveats: As a rule, naive subsets had a larger estimated richness than memory subsets. In having few donors, the study represented limited genetic and exposure-history diversity.

With respect to this clone: Its matching antigen is unknown.

The assay was carried out at the deep level. TCRdb keeps only in-frame clones here, not all; method: immunoSEQ multiplex PCR. The sample lists about 1 million clones, 75% seen once, with about 1.5% in the top ten. The source of this sequence is a young man in good health. Sequencing input: memory CD4+ T cells sorted from blood. The subset is: CD45RA-negative fraction.

CDR3 protein: CASSLQTQYNEQFF. As DNA, the CDR3 is TGTGCCAGCAGCCTACAGACTCAATACAATGAGCAGTTCTTC. The V and J genes are TRBV5-5 and TRBJ2-1; D not certain. V lost 4 bases and J 4 bases, leaving 12 bases between the germline ends. The CDR3 has 14 residues. Germline assignment: CDR1 SGHKS and CDR2 YYEKEE (reference sequence). Using reference TRBV5-5 and TRBJ2-1 for the parts outside the CDR3, the full variable domain is DAGVTQSPTHLIKTRGQQVTLRCSPISGHKSVSWYQQVLGQGPQFIFQYYEKEERGRGNFPDRFSARQFPNYSSELNVNALLLGDSALYLCASSLQTQYNEQFFGPGTRLTVL.